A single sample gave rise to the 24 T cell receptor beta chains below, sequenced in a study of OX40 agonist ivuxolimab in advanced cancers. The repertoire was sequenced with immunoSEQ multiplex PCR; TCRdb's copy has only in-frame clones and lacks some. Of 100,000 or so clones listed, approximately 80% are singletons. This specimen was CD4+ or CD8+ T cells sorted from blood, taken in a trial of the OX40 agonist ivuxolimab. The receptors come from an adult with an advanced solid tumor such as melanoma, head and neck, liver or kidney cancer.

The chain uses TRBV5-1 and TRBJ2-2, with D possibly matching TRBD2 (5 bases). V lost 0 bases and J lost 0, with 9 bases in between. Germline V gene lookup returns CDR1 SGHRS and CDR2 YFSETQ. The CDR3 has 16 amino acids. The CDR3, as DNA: TGCGCCAGCAGCTTGGCGGGGTTTTCGAACACCGGGGAGCTGTTTTTT. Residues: CASSLAGFSNTGELFF. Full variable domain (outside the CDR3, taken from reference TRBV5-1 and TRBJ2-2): KAGVTQTPRYLIKTRGQQVTLSCSPISGHRSVSWYQQTPGQGLQFLFEYFSETQRNKGNFPGRFSGRQFSNSRSEMNVSTLELGDSALYLCASSLAGFSNTGELFFGEGSRLTVL.

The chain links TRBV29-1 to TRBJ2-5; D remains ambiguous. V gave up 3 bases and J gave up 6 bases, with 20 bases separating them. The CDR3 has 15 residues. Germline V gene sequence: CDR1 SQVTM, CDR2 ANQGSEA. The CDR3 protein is CSVDGGSVFGQTQYF. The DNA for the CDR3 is TGCAGCGTTGACGGCGGCAGCGTATTCGGACAGACCCAGTACTTC.

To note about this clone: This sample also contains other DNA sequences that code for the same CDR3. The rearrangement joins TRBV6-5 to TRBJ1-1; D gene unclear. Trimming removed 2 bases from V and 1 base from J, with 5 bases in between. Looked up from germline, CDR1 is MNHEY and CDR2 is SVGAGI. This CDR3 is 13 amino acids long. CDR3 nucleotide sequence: TGTGCCAGCAGTTACGGCAAGAACACTGAAGCTTTCTTT. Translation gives CASSYGKNTEAFF.

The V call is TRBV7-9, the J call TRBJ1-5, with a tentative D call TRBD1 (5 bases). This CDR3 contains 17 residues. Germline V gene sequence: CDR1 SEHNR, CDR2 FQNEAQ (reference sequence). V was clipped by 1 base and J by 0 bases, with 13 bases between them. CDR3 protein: CASSLGGWDSSNQPQHF. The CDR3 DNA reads TGTGCCAGCAGCTTAGGAGGCTGGGACTCTAGCAATCAGCCCCAGCATTTT. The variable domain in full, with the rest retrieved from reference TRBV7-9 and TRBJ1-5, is DTGVSQNPRHKITKRGQNVTFRCDPISEHNRLYWYRQTLGQGPEFLTYFQNEAQLEKSRLLSDRFSAERPKGSFSTLEIQRTEQGDSAMYLCASSLGGWDSSNQPQHFGDGTRLSIL.

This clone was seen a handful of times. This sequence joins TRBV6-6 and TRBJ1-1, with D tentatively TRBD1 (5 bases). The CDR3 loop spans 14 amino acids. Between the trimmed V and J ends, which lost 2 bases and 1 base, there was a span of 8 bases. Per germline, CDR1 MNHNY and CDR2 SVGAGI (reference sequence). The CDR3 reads CASSYPDRNTEAFF. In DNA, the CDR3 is TGTGCCAGCAGTTACCCAGACAGGAACACTGAAGCTTTCTTT.

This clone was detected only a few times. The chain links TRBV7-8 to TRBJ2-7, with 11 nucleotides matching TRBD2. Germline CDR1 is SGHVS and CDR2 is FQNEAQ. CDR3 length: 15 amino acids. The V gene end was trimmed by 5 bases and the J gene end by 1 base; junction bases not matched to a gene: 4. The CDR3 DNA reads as TGTGCCAGCAGCCTTCGACTAGCGGGGTCCTACGAGCAGTACTTC. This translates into CASSLRLAGSYEQYF.

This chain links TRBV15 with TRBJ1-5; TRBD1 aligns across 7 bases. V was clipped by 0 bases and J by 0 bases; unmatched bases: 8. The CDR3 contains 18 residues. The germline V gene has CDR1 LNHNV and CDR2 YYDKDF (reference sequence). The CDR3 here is CATSRDRDRRYSNQPQHF. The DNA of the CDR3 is TGTGCCACCAGCAGAGATAGGGACAGAAGGTATAGCAATCAGCCCCAGCATTTT.

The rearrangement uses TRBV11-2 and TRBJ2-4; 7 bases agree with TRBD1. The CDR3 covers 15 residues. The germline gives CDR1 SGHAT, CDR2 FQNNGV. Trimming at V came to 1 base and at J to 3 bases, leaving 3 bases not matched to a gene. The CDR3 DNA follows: TGTGCCAGCAGCTTAGTATGGACAGGCAAAAACATTCAGTACTTC. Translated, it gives CASSLVWTGKNIQYF.

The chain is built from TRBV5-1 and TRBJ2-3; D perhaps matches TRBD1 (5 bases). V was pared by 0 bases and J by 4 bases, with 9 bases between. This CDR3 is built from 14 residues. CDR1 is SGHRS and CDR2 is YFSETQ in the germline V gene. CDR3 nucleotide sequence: TGCGCCAGCAGCTTGGCCCAGGGCTCAGATACGCAGTATTTT. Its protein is CASSLAQGSDTQYF.

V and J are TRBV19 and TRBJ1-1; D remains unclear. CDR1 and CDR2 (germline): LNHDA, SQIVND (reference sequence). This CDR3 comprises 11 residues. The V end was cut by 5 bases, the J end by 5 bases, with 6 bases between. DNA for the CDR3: TGTGCCAGTAGTTTCCGTACTGAAGCTTTCTTT. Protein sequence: CASSFRTEAFF.

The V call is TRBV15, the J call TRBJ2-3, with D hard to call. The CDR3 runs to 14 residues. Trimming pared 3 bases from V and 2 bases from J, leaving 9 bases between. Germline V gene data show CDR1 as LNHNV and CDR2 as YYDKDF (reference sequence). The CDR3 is CATSRGSVTDTQYF. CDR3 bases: TGTGCCACCAGCAGGGGGTCAGTCACAGATACGCAGTATTTT. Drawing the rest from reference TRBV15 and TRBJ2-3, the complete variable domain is DAMVIQNPRYQVTQFGKPVTLSCSQTLNHNVMYWYQQKSSQAPKLLFHYYDKDFNNEADTPDNFQSRRPNTSFCFLDIRSPGLGDTAMYLCATSRGSVTDTQYFGPGTRLTVL.

CDR3 sequence reads: CASSQDPPSGEGYEQYF. The CDR3 DNA reads TGTGCCAGCAGCCAAGATCCGCCCAGCGGGGAGGGTTACGAGCAGTACTTC. The chain links TRBV4-2 to TRBJ2-7; 7 bases are shared with TRBD2. The junction had 12 bases not matched to a gene; V was cut back by 0 bases and J by 4 bases. The CDR3 totals 17 residues. Per germline, CDR1 LGHNA and CDR2 YNFKEQ.

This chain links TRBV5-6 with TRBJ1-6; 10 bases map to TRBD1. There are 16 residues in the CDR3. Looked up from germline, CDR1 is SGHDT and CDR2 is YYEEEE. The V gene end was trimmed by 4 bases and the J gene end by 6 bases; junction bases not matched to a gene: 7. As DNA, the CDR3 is TGTGCCAGCAGCCCCGGGACAGGGGATAGTAATTCACCCCTCCACTTT. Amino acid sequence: CASSPGTGDSNSPLHF.

The CDR3 nucleotides are TGTGCCAGCAGTTATAGTACGGCAGGGGGTTACGAGCAGTACTTC. Its protein product is CASSYSTAGGYEQYF. The chain couples TRBV6-6 to TRBJ2-7; 7 bases are shared with TRBD1. The CDR3 runs 15 residues. V trimming: 3 bases; J trimming: 4 bases; junction bases outside the gene matches: 9. CDR1 and CDR2 from the germline V gene are MNHNY and SVGAGI (reference sequence).

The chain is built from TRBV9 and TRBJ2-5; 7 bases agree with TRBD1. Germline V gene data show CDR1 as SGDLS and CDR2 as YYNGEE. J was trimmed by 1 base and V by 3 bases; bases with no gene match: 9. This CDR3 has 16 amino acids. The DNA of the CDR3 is TGTGCCAGCAGCGACCGGGACAGCTCTTTCCAAGAGACCCAGTACTTC. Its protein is CASSDRDSSFQETQYF.

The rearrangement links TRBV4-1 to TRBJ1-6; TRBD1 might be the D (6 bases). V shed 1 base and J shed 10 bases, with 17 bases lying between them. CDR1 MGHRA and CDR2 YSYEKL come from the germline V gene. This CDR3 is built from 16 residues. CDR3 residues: CASSQVEGGLDSPLHF. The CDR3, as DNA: TGCGCCAGCAGCCAAGTCGAGGGGGGCTTGGACTCACCCCTCCACTTT.

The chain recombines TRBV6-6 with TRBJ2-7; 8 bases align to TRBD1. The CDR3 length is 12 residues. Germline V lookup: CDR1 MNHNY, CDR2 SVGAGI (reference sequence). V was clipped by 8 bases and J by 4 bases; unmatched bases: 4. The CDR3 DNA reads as TGTGCCAGCCTCCGGGACAGGTACGAGCAGTACTTC. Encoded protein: CASLRDRYEQYF.

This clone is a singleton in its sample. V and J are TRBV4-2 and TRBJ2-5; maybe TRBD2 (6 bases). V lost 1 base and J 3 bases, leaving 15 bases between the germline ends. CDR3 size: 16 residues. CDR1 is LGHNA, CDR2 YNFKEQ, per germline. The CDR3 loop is CASSQVGIAAKETQYF. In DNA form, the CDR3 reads TGTGCCAGCAGCCAAGTCGGAATAGCGGCCAAAGAGACCCAGTACTTC.

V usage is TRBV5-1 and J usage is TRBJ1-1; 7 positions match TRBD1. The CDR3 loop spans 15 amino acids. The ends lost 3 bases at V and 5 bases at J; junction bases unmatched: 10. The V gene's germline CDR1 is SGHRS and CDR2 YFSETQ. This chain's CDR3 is CASSWDSQGVTEAFF. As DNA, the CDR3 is TGCGCCAGCAGCTGGGACAGTCAGGGCGTGACTGAAGCTTTCTTT. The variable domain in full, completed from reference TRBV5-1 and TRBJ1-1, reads KAGVTQTPRYLIKTRGQQVTLSCSPISGHRSVSWYQQTPGQGLQFLFEYFSETQRNKGNFPGRFSGRQFSNSRSEMNVSTLELGDSALYLCASSWDSQGVTEAFFGQGTRLTVV.

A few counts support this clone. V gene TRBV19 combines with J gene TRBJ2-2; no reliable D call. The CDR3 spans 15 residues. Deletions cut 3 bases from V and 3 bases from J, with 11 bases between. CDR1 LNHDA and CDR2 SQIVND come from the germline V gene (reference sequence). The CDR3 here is CASSIGRMDTGELFF. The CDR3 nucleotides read TGTGCCAGTAGTATTGGCAGAATGGACACCGGGGAGCTGTTTTTT.

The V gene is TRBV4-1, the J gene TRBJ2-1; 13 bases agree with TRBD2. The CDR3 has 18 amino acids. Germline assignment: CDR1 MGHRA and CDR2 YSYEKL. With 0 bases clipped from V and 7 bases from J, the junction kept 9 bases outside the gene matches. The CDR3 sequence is CASSQDPTSGGAGNEQFF. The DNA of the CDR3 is TGCGCCAGCAGCCAAGATCCAACTAGCGGGGGGGCCGGGAATGAGCAGTTCTTC.

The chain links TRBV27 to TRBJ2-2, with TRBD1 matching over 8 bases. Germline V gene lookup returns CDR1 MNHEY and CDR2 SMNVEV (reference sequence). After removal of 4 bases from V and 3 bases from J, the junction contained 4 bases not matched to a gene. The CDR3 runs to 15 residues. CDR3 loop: CASSSGGLDTGELFF. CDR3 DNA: TGTGCCAGCAGTTCAGGGGGCTTGGACACCGGGGAGCTGTTTTTT.

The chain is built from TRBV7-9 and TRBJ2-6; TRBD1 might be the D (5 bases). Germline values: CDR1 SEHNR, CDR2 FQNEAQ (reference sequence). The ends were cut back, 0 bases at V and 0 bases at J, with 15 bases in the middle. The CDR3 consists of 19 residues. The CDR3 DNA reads TGTGCCAGCAGCTTAGCGAGGTTTGGGGCCAACTCTGGGGCCAACGTCCTGACTTTC. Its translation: CASSLARFGANSGANVLTF. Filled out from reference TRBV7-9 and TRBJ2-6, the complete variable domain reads DTGVSQNPRHKITKRGQNVTFRCDPISEHNRLYWYRQTLGQGPEFLTYFQNEAQLEKSRLLSDRFSAERPKGSFSTLEIQRTEQGDSAMYLCASSLARFGANSGANVLTFGAGSRLTVL.

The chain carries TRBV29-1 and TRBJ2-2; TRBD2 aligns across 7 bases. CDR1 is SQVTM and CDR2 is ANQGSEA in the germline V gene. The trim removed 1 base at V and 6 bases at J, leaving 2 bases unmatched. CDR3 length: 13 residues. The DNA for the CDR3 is TGCAGCGTTGAAGGAGCGGGGCCCGGGGAGCTGTTTTTT. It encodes CSVEGAGPGELFF.